The rows below give T cell receptor beta chains drawn from one sample of a study of CD39 and CD103 CD8 tumor-infiltrating T cells. The repertoire was sequenced with immunoSEQ multiplex PCR; TCRdb's copy has only in-frame clones and lacks some. This table has some 410 clones, roughly 74% appearing once. Material: CD39- CD103+ CD8+ T cells sorted from the tumor. The receptors originated from a human donor with head and neck squamous cell carcinoma. Each CDR3 is given with its conserved first and last residue. A D gene is named only where the DNA matches it firmly. Part of the rows lack a size; the others show once, few, many or a class for expanded clones.

TGTGCCATCAGTGAGTCGAACGACAGTCCGGTTCAGTACTTC,CAISESNDSPVQYF,TRBV10-3,14,-,TRBJ2-4,-
TGTGCCAGCAGCTCTACGGGGGGCGCGAGGGGAAGCGAGCAGTACTTC,CASSSTGGARGSEQYF,TRBV7-9,16,-,TRBJ2-7,-
TGTGCCAGCAGTTACCTAGGTTCTTCCGAGCAGTACTTC,CASSYLGSSEQYF,TRBV6-5,13,-,TRBJ2-7,-
TGTGCCATCAGCATGACAGGGTACAATGAGCAGTTCTTC,CAISMTGYNEQFF,TRBV10-3,13,TRBD1,TRBJ2-1,-
TGTGCCAGCAGCTTGGGAGTCGGGGGAGGAGTGGAGACCCAGTACTTC,CASSLGVGGGVETQYF,TRBV5-8,16,-,TRBJ2-5,-
TGTGCCAGCAGCCCCACCGGGACTAGAGAAACAGATACGCAGTATTTT,CASSPTGTRETDTQYF,TRBV7-9,16,TRBD2,TRBJ2-3,-
TGTGCCAGCAGTTACGGGAGCGGGGCCCTCTACAATGAGCAGTTCTTC,CASSYGSGALYNEQFF,TRBV6-6,16,TRBD2,TRBJ2-1,-
TGTGCCAGCAGCCCCTTGGCGACAGCAAATAATTCACCCCTCCACTTT,CASSPLATANNSPLHF,TRBV7-8,16,-,TRBJ1-6,-
TGTGCCAGCAGCCCCAGGGGTTTTGTGGGGACACGCAGCCTCGGGGAGCTGTTTTTT,CASSPRGFVGTRSLGELFF,TRBV7-9,19,-,TRBJ2-2,once
TGTGCCAGTAGTATTTCAACGGGGGGGAGGTACGAGCAGTACTTC,CASSISTGGRYEQYF,TRBV19,15,TRBD2,TRBJ2-7,-
TGTGCCAGCAGCCGAGACGCGGGGGGGCAAAACATTCAGTACTTC,CASSRDAGGQNIQYF,TRBV2,15,TRBD2,TRBJ2-4,-
TGTGCCAGCAGCCTTGAGCGGAACACTGAAGCTTTCTTT,CASSLERNTEAFF,TRBV4-2,13,-,TRBJ1-1,-
TGTGCCACCGCAACAGGGTCGTATGGCTACACCTTC,CATATGSYGYTF,TRBV19,12,-,TRBJ1-2,few
TGTGCCTGCTATACCGGGACAGAAGAGACCCAGTACTTC,CACYTGTEETQYF,TRBV30,13,TRBD1,TRBJ2-5,-
TGTGCCAGCAGTTTATCGAATAAAAAGGCGCGGACCGGGGAGCTGTTTTTT,CASSLSNKKARTGELFF,TRBV27,17,-,TRBJ2-2,-
TGTGCCAGCAGTGCCCTCTTTAGTATAAGGGGCACCTATAATTCACCCCTCCACTTT,CASSALFSIRGTYNSPLHF,TRBV2,19,-,TRBJ1-6,-
TGTGCCAGCAGCCAAGATGGAGGGGCCGGGACAGGGATCCACGAGCAGTACTTC,CASSQDGGAGTGIHEQYF,TRBV4-2,18,TRBD1,TRBJ2-7,-
TGTGCCAGCAGCTCCCAAGTGGCTAGCGGGGTATCAGATACGCAGTATTTT,CASSSQVASGVSDTQYF,TRBV7-9,17,TRBD2,TRBJ2-3,-